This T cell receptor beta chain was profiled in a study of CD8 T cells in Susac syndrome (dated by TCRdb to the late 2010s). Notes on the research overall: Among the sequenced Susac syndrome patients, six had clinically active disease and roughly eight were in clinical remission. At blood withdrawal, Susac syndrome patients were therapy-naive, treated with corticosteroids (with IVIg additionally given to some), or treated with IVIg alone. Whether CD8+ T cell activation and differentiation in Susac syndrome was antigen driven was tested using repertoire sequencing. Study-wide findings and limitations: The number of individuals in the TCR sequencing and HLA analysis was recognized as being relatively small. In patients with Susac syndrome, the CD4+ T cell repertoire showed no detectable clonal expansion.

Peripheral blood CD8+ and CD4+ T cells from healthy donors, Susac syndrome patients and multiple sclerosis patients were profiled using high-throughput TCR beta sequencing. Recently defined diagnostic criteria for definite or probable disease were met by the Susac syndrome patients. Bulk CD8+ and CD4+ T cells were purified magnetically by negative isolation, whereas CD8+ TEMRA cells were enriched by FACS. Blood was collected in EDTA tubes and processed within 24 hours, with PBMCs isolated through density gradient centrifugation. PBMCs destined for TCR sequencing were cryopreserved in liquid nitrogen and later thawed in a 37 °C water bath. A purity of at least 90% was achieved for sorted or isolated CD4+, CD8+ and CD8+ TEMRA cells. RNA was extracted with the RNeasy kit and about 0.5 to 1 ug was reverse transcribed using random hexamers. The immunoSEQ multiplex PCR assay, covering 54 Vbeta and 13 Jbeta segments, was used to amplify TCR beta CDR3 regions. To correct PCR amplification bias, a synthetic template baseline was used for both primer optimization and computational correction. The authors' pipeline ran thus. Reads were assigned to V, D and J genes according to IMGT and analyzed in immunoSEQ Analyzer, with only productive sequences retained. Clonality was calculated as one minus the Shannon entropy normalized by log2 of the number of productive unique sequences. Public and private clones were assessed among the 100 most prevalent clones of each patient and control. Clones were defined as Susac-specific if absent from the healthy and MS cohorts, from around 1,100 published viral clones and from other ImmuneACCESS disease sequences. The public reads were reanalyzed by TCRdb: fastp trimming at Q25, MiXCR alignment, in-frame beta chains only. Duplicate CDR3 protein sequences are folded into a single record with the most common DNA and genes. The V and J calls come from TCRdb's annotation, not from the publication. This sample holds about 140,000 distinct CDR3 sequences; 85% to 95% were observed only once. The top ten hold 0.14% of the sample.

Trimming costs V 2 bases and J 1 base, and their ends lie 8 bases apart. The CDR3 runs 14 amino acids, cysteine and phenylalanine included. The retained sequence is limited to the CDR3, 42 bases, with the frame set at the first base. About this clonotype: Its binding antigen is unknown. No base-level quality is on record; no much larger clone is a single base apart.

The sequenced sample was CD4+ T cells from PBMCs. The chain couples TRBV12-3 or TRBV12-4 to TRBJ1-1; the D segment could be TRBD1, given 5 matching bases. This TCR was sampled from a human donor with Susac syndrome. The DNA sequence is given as TGTGCCAGCAGTTTACCAGGGAAGAACACTGAAGCTTTCTTT. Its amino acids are CASSLPGKNTEAFF.